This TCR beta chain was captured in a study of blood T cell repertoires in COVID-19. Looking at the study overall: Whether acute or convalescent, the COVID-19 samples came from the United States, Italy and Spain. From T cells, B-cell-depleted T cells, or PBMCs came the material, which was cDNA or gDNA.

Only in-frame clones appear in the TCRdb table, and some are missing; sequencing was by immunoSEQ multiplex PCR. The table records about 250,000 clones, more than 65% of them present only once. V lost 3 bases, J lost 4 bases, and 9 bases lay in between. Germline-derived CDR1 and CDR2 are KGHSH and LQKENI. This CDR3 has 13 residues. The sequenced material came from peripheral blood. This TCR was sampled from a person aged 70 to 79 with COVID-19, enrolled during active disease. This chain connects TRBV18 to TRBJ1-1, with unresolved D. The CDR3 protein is CASSPTSGTEAFF. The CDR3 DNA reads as TGTGCCAGCTCACCCACTTCAGGCACTGAAGCTTTCTTT. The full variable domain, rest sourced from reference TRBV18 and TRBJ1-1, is NAGVMQNPRHLVRRRGQEARLRCSPMKGHSHVYWYRQLPEEGLKFMVYLQKENIIDESGMPKERFSAEFPKEGPSILRIQQVVRGDSAAYFCASSPTSGTEAFFGQGTRLTVV.